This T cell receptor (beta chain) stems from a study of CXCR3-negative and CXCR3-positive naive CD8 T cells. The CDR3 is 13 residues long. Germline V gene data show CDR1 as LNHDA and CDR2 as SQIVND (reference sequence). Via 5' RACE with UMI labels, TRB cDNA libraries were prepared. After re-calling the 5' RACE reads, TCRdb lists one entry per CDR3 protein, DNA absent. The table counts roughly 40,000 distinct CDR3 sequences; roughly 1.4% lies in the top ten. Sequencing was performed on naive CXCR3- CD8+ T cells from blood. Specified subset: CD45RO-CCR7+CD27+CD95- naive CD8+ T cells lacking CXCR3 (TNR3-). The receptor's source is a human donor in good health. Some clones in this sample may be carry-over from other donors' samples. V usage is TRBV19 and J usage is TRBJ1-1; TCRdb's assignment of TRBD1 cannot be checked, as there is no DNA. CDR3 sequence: CASSTQGNTEAFF.